Each of the 21 T cell receptor beta chains below was sequenced from the same sample in a study of CXCR3-negative and CXCR3-positive naive CD8 T cells. UMI-tagged TRB cDNA libraries were built via 5' RACE. TCRdb re-called the 5' RACE reads and catalogs CDR3 proteins one per entry, DNA excluded. This listing includes roughly 7,100 distinct CDR3 sequences. The specimen was naive CXCR3- CD8+ T cells from blood. Subset defined: CD45RO-CCR7+CD27+CD95- naive CD8+ T cells lacking CXCR3 (TNR3-). The source of these receptors is a human donor in good health. Some clones in this sample may be carry-over from other donors' samples.

According to its frequency, this clonotype is medium-sized. This chain joins TRBV6-5 and TRBJ2-1. The length of the CDR3 is 15 residues. CDR1 is MNHEY and CDR2 is SVGAGI in the germline V gene. The CDR3: CASSYRTGTYNEQFF.

This clonotype counts as medium-sized by frequency. J is TRBJ2-3 and V is TRBV7-3; TCRdb outputs TRBD2, but without DNA this stays unchecked. Germline V CDR1 and CDR2: SGHTA, FQGTGA. CDR3 size: 15 residues. The CDR3 spells CASSDPSGSTDTQYF.

The gene calls are TRBV5-1 and TRBJ2-7; TCRdb returns TRBD2, unconfirmable since there is no DNA. The CDR3 has 15 residues. Germline CDR1 is SGHRS and CDR2 is YFSETQ. CDR3 amino acids: CASSLGTSVPYEQYF.

The chain couples TRBV7-9 to TRBJ1-4. This CDR3 is 14 amino acids long. Germline V CDR1 and CDR2: SEHNR, FQNEAQ (reference sequence). The CDR3 sequence is CASSQQPSNEKLFF.

This clonotype is deemed medium-sized by its frequency. The chain couples TRBV29-1 to TRBJ2-2; TCRdb outputs TRBD1, but without DNA this stays unchecked. The CDR3 sequence is 17 residues long. CDR1 SQVTM and CDR2 ANQGSEA come from the germline V gene. CDR3 loop: CSVEILRQNSGTGELFF.

The rearrangement links TRBV5-1 to TRBJ1-2; TCRdb lists TRBD1, though no DNA is available to test this call. The germline CDR1 and CDR2 sequences are SGHRS and YFSETQ. The CDR3 is 14 residues long. CDR3 protein: CASSYLQGAEGYTF. Full variable domain (missing parts from reference TRBV5-1 and TRBJ1-2): KAGVTQTPRYLIKTRGQQVTLSCSPISGHRSVSWYQQTPGQGLQFLFEYFSETQRNKGNFPGRFSGRQFSNSRSEMNVSTLELGDSALYLCASSYLQGAEGYTFGSGTRLTVV.

The V gene is TRBV25-1, the J gene TRBJ2-5; TCRdb calls TRBD1, which cannot be checked without DNA. The length of the CDR3 is 13 residues. Per germline, CDR1 MGHDK and CDR2 SYGVNS. This chain's CDR3 is CASSEYRAETQYF.

This clonotype counts as medium-sized by frequency. The J gene is TRBJ2-7, the V gene TRBV5-5; TCRdb's D call of TRBD2 is untestable without DNA. The CDR3 is made up of 16 amino acids. Looked up from germline, CDR1 is SGHKS and CDR2 is YYEKEE (reference sequence). CDR3 in amino acids: CASSSPSGIPSYEQYF.

This clonotype is classed as medium-sized by frequency. The rearrangement uses TRBV29-1 and TRBJ1-6; TCRdb gives TRBD1 as the D gene, but with no DNA this cannot be confirmed. In germline, CDR1 is SQVTM, CDR2 ANQGSEA. The CDR3 runs to 13 residues. The CDR3 is CSVGQGYNSPLHF.

This clonotype is called medium-sized based on its frequency. This chain connects TRBV6-6 to TRBJ2-5; the D call from TCRdb, TRBD2, cannot be confirmed without DNA. Germline V gene lookup returns CDR1 MNHNY and CDR2 SVGAGI (reference sequence). The CDR3 runs 16 residues. The CDR3 is CASSYSPGLAQETQYF.

The chain uses TRBV21-1 and TRBJ2-7; TCRdb reports TRBD1, a call that lacks DNA to check it against. TRBV21-1 is a pseudogene. This CDR3 has 16 residues. CDR3 loop: CASSSGPGQGSHEQYF.

The gene calls are TRBV21-1 and TRBJ1-1; the TCRdb D gene call, TRBD1, has no DNA to confirm it. TRBV21-1 is marked as a pseudogene. CDR3 size: 13 residues. The CDR3 protein is CASSSRGRAKAFF.

Measured by frequency, this clonotype is medium-sized. The V call is TRBV5-1, the J call TRBJ2-7. Germline assignment: CDR1 SGHRS and CDR2 YFSETQ. This CDR3 has 16 amino acids. The chain's CDR3 is CASSLDGVLGNYEQYF.

The chain joins TRBV7-9 to TRBJ2-7. The CDR3 runs 14 residues. Germline assignment: CDR1 SEHNR and CDR2 FQNEAQ (reference sequence). CDR3 residues: CASSLGLKAYEQYF.

This clonotype registers medium-sized by frequency. The chain carries TRBV7-3 and TRBJ2-2; there is no DNA to check the TCRdb D call of TRBD1. CDR1 SGHTA and CDR2 FQGTGA come from the germline V gene. The CDR3 runs to 12 residues. The CDR3 reads CASSQGTGELFF.

Its frequency marks this clonotype as medium-sized. The chain carries TRBV5-1 and TRBJ2-7; TCRdb names TRBD1, which stays unverified in the absence of DNA. The CDR3 is made up of 14 amino acids. The germline V gene encodes CDR1 SGHRS and CDR2 YFSETQ. The CDR3 is CASSSRDSTYEQYF.

V is TRBV29-1 and J is TRBJ2-3; TCRdb lists TRBD2, though no DNA is available to test this call. The CDR3 sequence is 16 residues long. Germline V lookup: CDR1 SQVTM, CDR2 ANQGSEA. The CDR3 loop reads CSVEGEARAFTDTQYF.

This clonotype is medium-sized by frequency. J is TRBJ2-7 and V is TRBV7-9; TCRdb picks TRBD1, but there is no DNA to check that call. CDR3 length equals 13 residues. Germline V CDR1 and CDR2: SEHNR, FQNEAQ (reference sequence). CDR3 amino acids: CASSLESGTEQYF.

This clonotype is medium-sized by frequency. This chain links TRBV2 with TRBJ2-1; TCRdb calls TRBD2, which cannot be checked without DNA. CDR1 and CDR2 (germline): SNHLY, FYNNEI. The CDR3 totals 15 residues. The CDR3 sequence is CATRPGLAGIDEQFF.

This clonotype is classed as medium-sized (0.01 to 0.1%) by frequency. This rearrangement joins TRBV29-1 to TRBJ1-2; as DNA is missing, the TRBD1 call by TCRdb cannot be tested. Germline V gene lookup returns CDR1 SQVTM and CDR2 ANQGSEA. The CDR3 spans 12 residues. CDR3 sequence: CSVTDRAYGYTF.

The V gene is TRBV29-1, the J gene TRBJ2-1; the D call of TRBD1 rests on TCRdb alone, since no DNA is present to check it. Looked up from germline, CDR1 is SQVTM and CDR2 is ANQGSEA. The CDR3 loop spans 11 amino acids. This CDR3 reads CSVDPGNEQFF.